The subject of this entry is one T cell receptor beta chain. Antigen unknown. These data come from a study of vaccination effects on CD4 cells after COVID-19. At the end of around 11 days of culture, CD4+ T cells were isolated. None of these healthy vaccinees had been infected with SARS-CoV-2 before vaccination. Germline V CDR1 and CDR2: LNHNV, YYDKDF (reference sequence). Deletions cut 5 bases from V and 1 base from J, with 15 bases between. This CDR3 is built from 16 residues. Data came from immunoSEQ multiplex PCR; TCRdb stores just in-frame clones and leaves some out. This repertoire shows over 45,000 clones, about 74% found once; its top ten account for approximately 2.8%.

The sequences come from CD4+ T cells from PBMCs cultured without peptide, collected before COVID-19 vaccination. This clonotype originated in a human donor who received a COVID-19 vaccine. This chain joins TRBV15 and TRBJ1-5, with a weak D call TRBD1 (5 bases). The CDR3 coding sequence is TGTGCCACCAGCCCCCGCAGGGTGGGCAGCAATCAGCCCCAGCATTTT. This translates into CATSPRRVGSNQPQHF. The whole variable domain, filled in from reference TRBV15 and TRBJ1-5, reads DAMVIQNPRYQVTQFGKPVTLSCSQTLNHNVMYWYQQKSSQAPKLLFHYYDKDFNNEADTPDNFQSRRPNTSFCFLDIRSPGLGDTAMYLCATSPRRVGSNQPQHFGDGTRLSIL.